Presented here are 16 T cell receptor beta chains from one specimen sequenced in a study of T cell responses to AZD1222 COVID-19 vaccine. The data were produced by immunoSEQ multiplex PCR, yet TCRdb's version contains in-frame clones alone and is incomplete. The sample includes fewer than 150,000 clones, around 92% of them seen just once. Source: peripheral blood, taken 28 days after the second AZD1222 dose. The receptors here all came from an adult who received the AZD1222 COVID-19 vaccine.

The chain couples TRBV7-9 to TRBJ1-3; D is unclear. V was clipped by 0 bases and J by 0 bases, with 9 bases between them. The CDR3 is 16 amino acids. CDR1 is SEHNR, CDR2 FQNEAQ, per germline (reference sequence). The CDR3, as DNA: TGTGCCAGCAGCTTAGCAGGGCCCTCCTCTGGAAACACCATATATTTT. Translating gives CASSLAGPSSGNTIYF.

V usage is TRBV24-1 and J usage is TRBJ2-3, with 9 bases matching TRBD1. The junction had 7 bases not matched to a gene; V was cut back by 4 bases and J by 3 bases. Looked up from germline, CDR1 is KGHDR and CDR2 is SFDVKD. The CDR3 is 16 residues long. CDR3 loop: CATSDSTGGITDTQYF. The CDR3 nucleotides are TGTGCCACCAGTGACTCGACAGGGGGTATAACAGATACGCAGTATTTT.

The genes are TRBV3-1 (or the pseudogene TRBV3-2) and TRBJ2-7; TRBD1 matches at 9 bases. V lost 3 bases to trimming and J lost 5 bases; unmatched junction nucleotides: 2. The length of the CDR3 is 13 residues. The germline V gene has CDR1 LGHDT and CDR2 YNNKEL (reference sequence). CDR3: CASSHWTGDEQYF. Written as DNA, the CDR3 is TGTGCCAGCAGCCACTGGACAGGGGACGAGCAGTACTTC.

The J gene is TRBJ2-1, the V gene TRBV7-9; 12 bases align to TRBD2. Looked up from germline, CDR1 is SEHNR and CDR2 is FQNEAQ (reference sequence). The length of the CDR3 is 15 residues. V was clipped by 3 bases and J by 8 bases; unmatched bases: 5. This CDR3 is CASSFSSGGVDEQFF. DNA for the CDR3: TGTGCCAGCAGCTTTTCTAGCGGGGGGGTCGATGAGCAGTTCTTC.

The rearrangement links TRBV6-1 to TRBJ1-1; D is unresolved. Between the trimmed V and J ends, which lost 1 base and 1 base, there was a span of 4 bases. Germline loops: CDR1 MNHNS, CDR2 SASEGT. The CDR3 contains 13 residues. The CDR3 protein is CASSEVENTEAFF. CDR3 DNA: TGTGCCAGCAGTGAAGTGGAGAACACTGAAGCTTTCTTT.

The chain combines TRBV28 with TRBJ1-1; TRBD1 is a possible D gene (6 bases). The CDR3 runs to 13 residues. V gave up 7 bases and J gave up 4 bases, with 13 bases separating them. CDR1 and CDR2 (germline): MDHEN, SYDVKM. CDR3 bases: TGTGCCAGCACCCTGACAGGAGGCACTGAAGCTTTCTTT. It codes for CASTLTGGTEAFF.

This chain connects TRBV7-2 to TRBJ2-7; 9 bases line up with TRBD1. The CDR3 length is 16 residues. Unmatched junction bases numbered 7, after V lost 3 bases and J lost 1 base. CDR1 and CDR2 from the germline V gene are SGHTA and FQGNSA. CDR3 sequence: CASSLGQGIYSYEQYF. CDR3 nucleotide sequence: TGTGCCAGCAGCTTGGGACAGGGAATATATTCCTACGAGCAGTACTTC.

Of note for this clone: The germline gene is not matched at one end of the junction; a read error may be the cause. This sequence joins TRBV28 and TRBJ1-5; D gene ambiguous. The CDR3 covers 15 residues. The germline V gene has CDR1 MDHEN and CDR2 SYDVKM. CDR3 coding DNA: TGTGCCAGCAGTTCTTTCTCCAGTGGCAATCAGTCCCAGCATTTT. Protein sequence: CASSSFSSGNQSQHF.

V gene TRBV9 combines with J gene TRBJ2-1, with 11 bases that match TRBD2. V lost 0 bases, J lost 0 bases, and 8 bases stayed unmatched. Per the germline V gene, CDR1 is SGDLS and CDR2 is YYNGEE. The CDR3 is 19 residues long. The CDR3 loop reads CASSVASSGRAGSYNEQFF. The CDR3 region has the DNA TGTGCCAGCAGCGTAGCGAGTAGCGGGAGGGCGGGCTCCTACAATGAGCAGTTCTTC.

The sample holds one count of this clone. The chain has TRBV5-1 and TRBJ2-2; D is uncertain. Germline V gene lookup returns CDR1 SGHRS and CDR2 YFSETQ. The ends were cut back, 2 bases at V and 0 bases at J, with 8 bases in the middle. The CDR3 contains 15 residues. The CDR3 DNA reads as TGCGCCAGCAGCTTAGGGCTCACGAACACCGGGGAGCTGTTTTTT. Amino acid sequence: CASSLGLTNTGELFF. The full variable domain, rest sourced from reference TRBV5-1 and TRBJ2-2, is KAGVTQTPRYLIKTRGQQVTLSCSPISGHRSVSWYQQTPGQGLQFLFEYFSETQRNKGNFPGRFSGRQFSNSRSEMNVSTLELGDSALYLCASSLGLTNTGELFFGEGSRLTVL.

V usage is TRBV19 and J usage is TRBJ2-3, with a tentative D call TRBD2 (6 bases). Trimming stripped 1 base from V and 1 base from J, with 15 bases between. This CDR3 has 17 amino acids. Germline V lookup: CDR1 LNHDA, CDR2 SQIVND (reference sequence). CDR3 coding DNA: TGTGCCAGTAGTATAGCGGGAGTTACAATACGCACAGATACGCAGTATTTT. Translating gives CASSIAGVTIRTDTQYF. Based on the CDR3 plus reference TRBV19 and TRBJ2-3, the full variable domain is DGGITQSPKYLFRKEGQNVTLSCEQNLNHDAMYWYRQDPGQGLRLIYYSQIVNDFQKGDIAEGYSVSREKKESFPLTVTSAQKNPTAFYLCASSIAGVTIRTDTQYFGPGTRLTVL.

The chain couples TRBV28 to TRBJ1-2; no clear D. The CDR3 is made up of 13 amino acids. Looked up from germline, CDR1 is MDHEN and CDR2 is SYDVKM. The V end lost 5 bases, the J end lost 6 bases, and 13 bases lay between the germline ends. CDR3 sequence (DNA): TGTGCCAGCAGTCCGCACGAAGAAAATGGCTACACCTTC. Encoded protein: CASSPHEENGYTF.

This chain joins TRBV3-1 (or the pseudogene TRBV3-2) and TRBJ2-2, with a tentative D call TRBD2 (6 bases). The CDR3 covers 17 residues. The V and J ends lost 0 bases and 1 base respectively, with 12 bases between them. Germline V gene lookup returns CDR1 LGHDT and CDR2 YNNKEL (reference sequence). The chain's CDR3 is CASSQDAGGMNTGELFF. The DNA for the CDR3 is TGTGCCAGCAGCCAAGATGCTGGCGGGATGAACACCGGGGAGCTGTTTTTT.

The rearrangement uses TRBV5-1 and TRBJ2-5; D possibly matches TRBD1 or TRBD2 (6 bases each). The germline V gene has CDR1 SGHRS and CDR2 YFSETQ. There are 14 residues in the CDR3. V lost 2 bases, J lost 5 bases, and 13 bases lay in between. The chain's CDR3 is CASSFGRGLETQYF. The CDR3 DNA reads as TGCGCCAGCAGCTTCGGCAGGGGACTGGAGACCCAGTACTTC.

The rearrangement joins TRBV3-1 (or the pseudogene TRBV3-2) to TRBJ1-3, with D hard to call. Between the trimmed V and J ends, which lost 2 bases and 3 bases, there was a span of 8 bases. CDR3 length: 14 residues. The V gene's germline CDR1 is LGHDT and CDR2 YNNKEL (reference sequence). The CDR3 nucleotides read TGTGCCAGCAGCCAACGCACAGTTGGAAACACCATATATTTT. It yields the protein CASSQRTVGNTIYF.

The V and J genes are TRBV28 and TRBJ1-1, with a weak D call TRBD1 (6 bases). Between the trimmed V and J ends, which lost 10 bases and 4 bases, there was a span of 13 bases. Germline values: CDR1 MDHEN, CDR2 SYDVKM. The CDR3 has 12 residues. This chain's CDR3 is CATLGGGTEAFF. CDR3 nucleotide sequence: TGTGCCACGTTAGGGGGGGGCACTGAAGCTTTCTTT.